This TCR beta chain was observed in a study of T cells in Graves' hyperthyroidism and ophthalmopathy. Germline trimming cut 6 bases from V and 1 base from J; bases unmatched to any gene: 11. CDR3 length: 17 residues. Authors of the study amplified TCR beta CDR3 regions from RNA transcripts. The HTBI set primed first-round TCR CDR3 RT-PCR. Using its own MiXCR run on the multiplex PCR reads, TCRdb lists one record per CDR3 protein. The sample has around 570,000 distinct CDR3 sequences; around 20% are singletons. The sample consisted of blood. The chain uses TRBV12-3 or TRBV12-4 and TRBJ2-2; the match to TRBD2 covers 7 bases. The clonotype comes from a man aged 35 to 55 with Graves' ophthalmopathy. CDR3 region: CASSAAWGGRNTGELFF. The CDR3 DNA reads as TGTGCCAGCAGCGCCGCCTGGGGGGGGAGGAACACCGGGGAGCTGTTTTTT.